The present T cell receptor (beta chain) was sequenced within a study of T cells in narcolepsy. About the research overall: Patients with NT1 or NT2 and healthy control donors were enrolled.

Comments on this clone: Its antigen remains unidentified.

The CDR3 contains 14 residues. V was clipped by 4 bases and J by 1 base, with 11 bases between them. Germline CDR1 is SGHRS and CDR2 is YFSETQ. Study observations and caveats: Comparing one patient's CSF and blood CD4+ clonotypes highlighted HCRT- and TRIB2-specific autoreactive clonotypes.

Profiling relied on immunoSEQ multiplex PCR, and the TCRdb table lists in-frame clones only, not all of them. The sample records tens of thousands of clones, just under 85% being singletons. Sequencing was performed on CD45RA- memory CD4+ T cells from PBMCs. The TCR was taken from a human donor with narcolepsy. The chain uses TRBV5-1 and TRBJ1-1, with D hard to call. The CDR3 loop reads CASSPPGRNTEAFF. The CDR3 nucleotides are TGCGCCAGCAGCCCCCCGGGAAGGAACACTGAAGCTTTCTTT. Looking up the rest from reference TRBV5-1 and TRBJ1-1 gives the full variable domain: KAGVTQTPRYLIKTRGQQVTLSCSPISGHRSVSWYQQTPGQGLQFLFEYFSETQRNKGNFPGRFSGRQFSNSRSEMNVSTLELGDSALYLCASSPPGRNTEAFFGQGTRLTVV.